This T cell receptor (beta chain) was observed in a study of blood T cell repertoires in COVID-19. Whole-study context: Researchers got acute and convalescent COVID-19 samples from the United States, Italy and Spain.

Generated by immunoSEQ multiplex PCR, the TCRdb table keeps only in-frame clones and is missing some. There are 250,000 to 350,000 clones in the sample; approximately 90% occur only once, and roughly 2% lies in the top ten. As to this clone: One end of the junction is discordant with germline, which a read error may explain.

CDR1 SGHAT and CDR2 FQNNGV come from the germline V gene. The CDR3 runs to 13 residues. Sequenced input: peripheral blood. The rearrangement links TRBV11-2 to TRBJ2-7, with a weak D call TRBD1 (5 bases). This TCR was recovered from a man aged 18-30 years with active or convalescent COVID-19. The CDR3 coding sequence is TGTGCCAGCAGCCTAGAAACAGGATACGAGCAGTACTTC. As protein: CASSLETGYEQYF. The complete variable domain, with remaining parts taken from reference TRBV11-2 and TRBJ2-7, reads EAGVAQSPRYKIIEKRQSVAFWCNPISGHATLYWYQQILGQGPKLLIQFQNNGVVDDSQLPKDRFSAERLKGVDSTLKIQPAKLEDSAVYLCASSLETGYEQYFGPGTRLTVT.